Listed below are T cell receptor beta chains from one sample, sequenced in a study of T cell changes during pregnancy in multiple sclerosis. Sequencing was performed with immunoSEQ multiplex PCR; in TCRdb, only in-frame clones are kept and a portion is missing. The sample contains about 75,000 clones, more than 80% of which appear only once. This sample comprised peripheral blood, obtained in the first trimester of pregnancy. Receptors originate from a female donor in good health, enrolled as a control in a pregnancy study. Both conserved end residues are part of each CDR3. The order of the fields is V gene, D gene, clone size, J gene, CDR3 DNA, CDR3 protein. A D gene is named only where the DNA matches it firmly. The size of a clone is reported for some rows only, either as once, few or many, or as a class for expanded clones.

v_gene: TRBV9; d_gene: TRBD1; abundance: NA; j_gene: TRBJ2-7; CDR3nt: TGTGCCAGCAGCCACGACAGGGGTTCTCCCTACGAGCAGTACTTC; CDR3aa: CASSHDRGSPYEQYF
v_gene: TRBV5-1; d_gene: NA; abundance: NA; j_gene: TRBJ1-2; CDR3nt: TGCGCCAGCAGCTTCTCTGAAGGGAGTGGCTACACCTTC; CDR3aa: CASSFSEGSGYTF
v_gene: TRBV7-2; d_gene: TRBD1; abundance: NA; j_gene: TRBJ2-7; CDR3nt: TGTGCCAGCAGCTTAGCGACAGGGGAGGACGAGCAGTACTTC; CDR3aa: CASSLATGEDEQYF
v_gene: TRBV4-3; d_gene: NA; abundance: NA; j_gene: TRBJ1-2; CDR3nt: TGCGCCAGCAGCCAGTGGCGGGGCGGCTATGGCTACACCTTC; CDR3aa: CASSQWRGGYGYTF
v_gene: TRBV7-8; d_gene: NA; abundance: NA; j_gene: TRBJ1-6; CDR3nt: TGTGCCAGCAGCTTAGATCTAGGGGTTTCACCCCTCCACTTT; CDR3aa: CASSLDLGVSPLHF
v_gene: TRBV30; d_gene: NA; abundance: many; j_gene: TRBJ1-1; CDR3nt: TGTGCCTGGAGTGTTCAGGGTAATACTGAAGCTTTCTTT; CDR3aa: CAWSVQGNTEAFF
v_gene: TRBV6-1; d_gene: TRBD1; abundance: NA; j_gene: TRBJ1-4; CDR3nt: TGTGCCAGCAGTGCTTGGGACAGGGGTGAAAAACTGTTTTTT; CDR3aa: CASSAWDRGEKLFF
v_gene: TRBV18; d_gene: TRBD1; abundance: NA; j_gene: TRBJ2-7; CDR3nt: TGTGCCAGCTCACCGGAACAGGGGAACTACGAGCAGTACTTC; CDR3aa: CASSPEQGNYEQYF
v_gene: TRBV7-9; d_gene: NA; abundance: few; j_gene: TRBJ1-5; CDR3nt: TGTGCCAGCAGCCCGGGGGGGCTGGGCATCGGTCAGCCCCAGCATTTT; CDR3aa: CASSPGGLGIGQPQHF
v_gene: TRBV7-9; d_gene: TRBD1; abundance: NA; j_gene: TRBJ1-6; CDR3nt: TGTGCCAGCAGCTTAGGACAGGGGTTCTATAATTCACCCCTCCACTTT; CDR3aa: CASSLGQGFYNSPLHF
v_gene: TRBV30; d_gene: TRBD2; abundance: NA; j_gene: TRBJ2-1; CDR3nt: TGTGCCTGGAGGGGCGGGAGTTCCTACAATGAGCAGTTCTTC; CDR3aa: CAWRGGSSYNEQFF
v_gene: TRBV7-9; d_gene: TRBD1; abundance: NA; j_gene: TRBJ1-1; CDR3nt: TGTGCCAGCAGCTTAGAGGACAGGACGAACACTGAAGCTTTCTTT; CDR3aa: CASSLEDRTNTEAFF
v_gene: TRBV30; d_gene: TRBD2; abundance: NA; j_gene: TRBJ2-2; CDR3nt: TGTGCCTGGAGTAGCGGGACGGACACCGGGGAGCTGTTTTTT; CDR3aa: CAWSSGTDTGELFF
v_gene: TRBV15; d_gene: NA; abundance: NA; j_gene: TRBJ2-1; CDR3nt: TGTGCCACCGCAAACAGGGTGGCACGCCGGGGTGAGCAGTTCTTC; CDR3aa: CATANRVARRGEQFF
v_gene: TRBV19; d_gene: TRBD2; abundance: once; j_gene: TRBJ2-2; CDR3nt: TGTGCCAGTAGTCCCTGGGAGCGGGGGGCTGGCGGGGAGCTGTTTTTT; CDR3aa: CASSPWERGAGGELFF
v_gene: TRBV6-1; d_gene: NA; abundance: NA; j_gene: TRBJ2-3; CDR3nt: TGTGCCAGCAGTCGAGGGCGCACAGATACGCAGTATTTT; CDR3aa: CASSRGRTDTQYF
v_gene: TRBV5-1; d_gene: NA; abundance: NA; j_gene: TRBJ1-3; CDR3nt: TGCGCCAGCAGCTTGGAGGGGACTGGAAACACCATATATTTT; CDR3aa: CASSLEGTGNTIYF
v_gene: TRBV28; d_gene: TRBD1; abundance: few; j_gene: TRBJ2-1; CDR3nt: TGTGCCAGCAGTTCGACAGGGGAGTACTACAATGAGCAGTTCTTC; CDR3aa: CASSSTGEYYNEQFF
v_gene: TRBV7-2; d_gene: TRBD1; abundance: NA; j_gene: TRBJ1-6; CDR3nt: TGTGCCAGCAGCTCGAACACTTACAGGGGGCTCACCTATAATTCACCCCTCCACTTT; CDR3aa: CASSSNTYRGLTYNSPLHF
v_gene: TRBV21-1; d_gene: NA; abundance: NA; j_gene: TRBJ1-1; CDR3nt: TGTGCCAGCAGCAAAAAAGGGACAGGGGGCAACACTGAAGCTTTCTTT; CDR3aa: CASSKKGTGGNTEAFF
v_gene: TRBV27; d_gene: TRBD1; abundance: NA; j_gene: TRBJ1-3; CDR3nt: TGTGCCAGCAGTCTGAGACAGGGGGATCTGGGAAACACCATATATTTT; CDR3aa: CASSLRQGDLGNTIYF
v_gene: TRBV5-8; d_gene: NA; abundance: NA; j_gene: TRBJ1-4; CDR3nt: TGTGCCAGCAGCCTTGGACAGTCATGGGACAAACTGTTTTTT; CDR3aa: CASSLGQSWDKLFF
v_gene: TRBV15; d_gene: NA; abundance: NA; j_gene: TRBJ1-4; CDR3nt: TGTGCCACCAGCAGGGCCCCCTTTGCAACTAATGAAAAACTGTTTTTT; CDR3aa: CATSRAPFATNEKLFF
v_gene: TRBV6-5; d_gene: NA; abundance: NA; j_gene: TRBJ1-3; CDR3nt: TGTGCCAGCAGTCTAGAGGGGGACTCTGGAAACACCATATATTTT; CDR3aa: CASSLEGDSGNTIYF
v_gene: TRBV7-2; d_gene: TRBD2; abundance: NA; j_gene: TRBJ2-3; CDR3nt: TGTGCCAGCAGCTTAGTCAGGGGGAGCGGGAGGGCCCTCGGTACGCAGTATTTT; CDR3aa: CASSLVRGSGRALGTQYF
v_gene: TRBV6-6; d_gene: TRBD1; abundance: once; j_gene: TRBJ2-3; CDR3nt: TGTGCCAGCATGGTGGGGACAGCCACAGATACGCAGTATTTT; CDR3aa: CASMVGTATDTQYF
v_gene: TRBV19; d_gene: TRBD1; abundance: once; j_gene: TRBJ1-2; CDR3nt: TGTGCCAGTAATTCCCGGGACAGGGCGAACTATGGCTACACCTTC; CDR3aa: CASNSRDRANYGYTF
v_gene: TRBV5-4; d_gene: TRBD1; abundance: NA; j_gene: TRBJ2-7; CDR3nt: TGTGCCAGCAGCTTGGCGGGACAGGAAGCCTACGAGCAGTACTTC; CDR3aa: CASSLAGQEAYEQYF
v_gene: TRBV5-4; d_gene: TRBD2; abundance: NA; j_gene: TRBJ2-7; CDR3nt: TGTGCCAGCAGCACCCGGACTAGCGGCACCTACGAGCAGTACTTC; CDR3aa: CASSTRTSGTYEQYF
v_gene: TRBV2; d_gene: NA; abundance: NA; j_gene: TRBJ1-1; CDR3nt: TGTGCCAGCACCCCGGACAGCCGCAAAGCTTTCTTT; CDR3aa: CASTPDSRKAFF
v_gene: TRBV27; d_gene: TRBD2; abundance: many; j_gene: TRBJ2-7; CDR3nt: TGTGCCAGCAGTTTACTCCTTGAGCGGGAGTCCATCCGGTACTTC; CDR3aa: CASSLLLERESIRYF
v_gene: TRBV5-1; d_gene: TRBD1; abundance: NA; j_gene: TRBJ1-4; CDR3nt: TGCGCCAGCAGCTCGGGACAGCGTAATGAAAAACTGTTTTTT; CDR3aa: CASSSGQRNEKLFF
v_gene: TRBV18; d_gene: NA; abundance: NA; j_gene: TRBJ1-1; CDR3nt: TGTGCCAGCTCACCACCGAGTGTGGGGGCCTCCCTTCCAGGGACTGAAGCTTTCTTT; CDR3aa: CASSPPSVGASLPGTEAFF
v_gene: TRBV7-9; d_gene: TRBD2; abundance: once; j_gene: TRBJ2-3; CDR3nt: TGTGCCAGCAGCTTGGGACTAGCGGGGCGCGGAGATACGCAGTATTTT; CDR3aa: CASSLGLAGRGDTQYF
v_gene: TRBV18; d_gene: NA; abundance: NA; j_gene: TRBJ2-7; CDR3nt: TGTGCCAGCTCAAAAGACCGAGGAGACGAGGAGTCGCAGTACTTC; CDR3aa: CASSKDRGDEESQYF
v_gene: TRBV30; d_gene: NA; abundance: NA; j_gene: TRBJ2-7; CDR3nt: TGTGCCTGGAACGGAAGGGGGTCCTACGAGCAGTACTTC; CDR3aa: CAWNGRGSYEQYF
v_gene: TRBV30; d_gene: TRBD1; abundance: NA; j_gene: TRBJ2-7; CDR3nt: TGTGCCTCCGGGACAGGGGTTGTCGAGCAGTACTTC; CDR3aa: CASGTGVVEQYF
v_gene: TRBV10-2; d_gene: TRBD1; abundance: NA; j_gene: TRBJ2-7; CDR3nt: TGCGCCAGCACGGGCAGGGGGTCCTACGAGCAGTACTTC; CDR3aa: CASTGRGSYEQYF
v_gene: TRBV6-1; d_gene: TRBD1; abundance: NA; j_gene: TRBJ1-2; CDR3nt: TGTGCCAGCAGTGAAGAAGAAGGGACAGGGAACTATGGCTACACCTTC; CDR3aa: CASSEEEGTGNYGYTF
v_gene: TRBV5-6; d_gene: TRBD1; abundance: NA; j_gene: TRBJ1-2; CDR3nt: TGTGCCAGCAGCCAGGGACAGGGGGCTGGTGGCTACACCTTC; CDR3aa: CASSQGQGAGGYTF
v_gene: TRBV5-4; d_gene: TRBD1; abundance: NA; j_gene: TRBJ2-3; CDR3nt: TGTGCCAGCAAGGGGGTGGGGCAGGGGGCGGATACGCAGTATTTT; CDR3aa: CASKGVGQGADTQYF
v_gene: TRBV7-7; d_gene: TRBD2; abundance: NA; j_gene: TRBJ2-3; CDR3nt: TGTGCTAGCAGCGGCGGGCGGGGGAGGACAGATACGCAGTATTTT; CDR3aa: CASSGGRGRTDTQYF
v_gene: TRBV7-8; d_gene: NA; abundance: once; j_gene: TRBJ1-2; CDR3nt: TGTGCCAGCAGCTTAGCCGACAGGCTTAACTATGGCTACACCTTC; CDR3aa: CASSLADRLNYGYTF
v_gene: TRBV7-2; d_gene: NA; abundance: NA; j_gene: TRBJ1-1; CDR3nt: TGTGCCAGCAGCTTAAACTTTATGGGCAGCATGAACACTGAAGCTTTCTTT; CDR3aa: CASSLNFMGSMNTEAFF
v_gene: TRBV5-5; d_gene: NA; abundance: NA; j_gene: TRBJ2-3; CDR3nt: TGTGCCAGCAGCTGGGGCCCTAGCACAGATACGCAGTATTTT; CDR3aa: CASSWGPSTDTQYF
v_gene: TRBV27; d_gene: NA; abundance: NA; j_gene: TRBJ1-1; CDR3nt: TGTGCCAGCTTCCGACAGGCGAGCACTGAAGCTTTCTTT; CDR3aa: CASFRQASTEAFF
v_gene: TRBV7-9; d_gene: NA; abundance: NA; j_gene: TRBJ1-5; CDR3nt: TGTGCCAGCAGCTTAGGTACGGGAGATAGCAATCAGCCCCAGCATTTT; CDR3aa: CASSLGTGDSNQPQHF
v_gene: TRBV18; d_gene: TRBD1; abundance: NA; j_gene: TRBJ2-1; CDR3nt: TGTGCCAGCTCACCACTGGGGGGGACAGGGGAAAAGAATGAGCAGTTCTTC; CDR3aa: CASSPLGGTGEKNEQFF
v_gene: TRBV7-2; d_gene: TRBD1; abundance: many; j_gene: TRBJ2-5; CDR3nt: TGTGCCAGCGGGACAGGATGGGGGCGGAAGACCCAGTACTTC; CDR3aa: CASGTGWGRKTQYF
v_gene: TRBV7-9; d_gene: NA; abundance: few; j_gene: TRBJ1-1; CDR3nt: TGTGCCAGCAGCTTAACAGTTATGAACACTGAAGCTTTCTTT; CDR3aa: CASSLTVMNTEAFF
v_gene: TRBV2; d_gene: NA; abundance: NA; j_gene: TRBJ2-2; CDR3nt: TGTGCCAGCAGGGGCTTGAGGGATGCGAACACCGGGGAGCTGTTTTTT; CDR3aa: CASRGLRDANTGELFF
v_gene: TRBV11-1; d_gene: NA; abundance: NA; j_gene: TRBJ1-4; CDR3nt: TGTGCCAGCAGCTTACCACCTAATAATGAAAAACTGTTTTTT; CDR3aa: CASSLPPNNEKLFF
v_gene: TRBV7-9; d_gene: NA; abundance: NA; j_gene: TRBJ1-2; CDR3nt: TGTGCCAGCAGTTACACAGGCACCTATGGCTACACCTTC; CDR3aa: CASSYTGTYGYTF
v_gene: TRBV7-9; d_gene: TRBD1; abundance: NA; j_gene: TRBJ2-7; CDR3nt: TGTGCCAGCAGCTCCGGGACAGTTCCCTACGAGCAGTACTTC; CDR3aa: CASSSGTVPYEQYF
v_gene: TRBV19; d_gene: TRBD2; abundance: NA; j_gene: TRBJ2-5; CDR3nt: TGTGCCAGTAGTATCCGGAGCGGGGGGGCCTTAGAGACCCAGTACTTC; CDR3aa: CASSIRSGGALETQYF
v_gene: TRBV28; d_gene: TRBD1; abundance: NA; j_gene: TRBJ1-6; CDR3nt: TGTGCCAGCAGTTCCCCCGGGACAGTAAATTCACCCCTCCACTTT; CDR3aa: CASSSPGTVNSPLHF
v_gene: TRBV5-4; d_gene: TRBD2; abundance: NA; j_gene: TRBJ2-5; CDR3nt: TGTGCCAGCAGCGGTAGCGGGAGTCTTGGAGAGACCCAGTACTTC; CDR3aa: CASSGSGSLGETQYF
v_gene: TRBV19; d_gene: NA; abundance: NA; j_gene: TRBJ1-2; CDR3nt: TGTGCCAGTAGTATCCGGTCTATCTATGGCTACACCTTC; CDR3aa: CASSIRSIYGYTF
v_gene: TRBV7-6; d_gene: TRBD1; abundance: NA; j_gene: TRBJ1-5; CDR3nt: TGTGCCAGCAGCCCTAGGACAGGCAGCAATCAGCCCCAGCATTTT; CDR3aa: CASSPRTGSNQPQHF